A selection of T cell receptor beta chains follows, all from one sample in a study of blood T cell repertoires in COVID-19. The protocol was immunoSEQ multiplex PCR, while the TCRdb copy is restricted to in-frame clones and leaves out a portion. The sample has 150,000 to 200,000 clones; approximately 92% are singletons. The sample taken for sequencing was peripheral blood. Receptor source: a woman aged 45-65 years with acute or convalescent COVID-19. CDR3s include the opening cysteine and the closing phenylalanine or tryptophan. The D gene is left open where the match is weak. Clone sizes are given selectively: once, few, many, or a class where the clone is expanded.

-	TRBV18	TRBJ1-5	-	CASSPNYSRGKEPQHF	TGTGCCAGCTCACCAAACTATTCCAGGGGTAAGGAGCCCCAGCATTTT
-	TRBV6-5	TRBJ1-1	-	CASRHYRDGEAFF	TGTGCCAGCAGACATTACAGGGACGGGGAAGCTTTCTTT
-	TRBV10-3	TRBJ2-1	TRBD1	CAISDGARTGNEQFF	TGTGCCATCAGTGATGGGGCCCGGACAGGGAATGAGCAGTTCTTC
-	TRBV5-1	TRBJ2-5	TRBD1	CASSPRQGVGKTQYF	TGCGCCAGCAGCCCTAGACAGGGGGTCGGGAAGACCCAGTACTTC
-	TRBV11-3	TRBJ2-1	TRBD2	CASSLGTSGRAVDNEQFF	TGTGCCAGCAGCTTAGGGACTAGCGGGAGGGCCGTTGACAATGAGCAGTTCTTC
few	TRBV27	TRBJ2-7	TRBD2	CASSMTSTYEQYF	TGTGCCAGCAGCATGACTAGCACCTACGAGCAGTACTTC
-	TRBV5-1	TRBJ1-6	TRBD1	CASSLDPGQGNSPLHF	TGCGCCAGCAGCTTGGATCCTGGACAGGGCAATTCACCCCTCCACTTT
-	TRBV7-9	TRBJ2-7	TRBD2	CASSLATTSGPYEQYF	TGTGCCAGCAGCTTAGCGACGACTAGCGGACCCTACGAGCAGTACTTC
-	TRBV10-3	TRBJ1-2	-	CAIRPRTELWGGYTF	TGTGCCATCAGACCTAGGACAGAATTGTGGGGTGGCTACACCTTC
-	TRBV28	TRBJ1-2	TRBD1	CASISGGTGRGYTF	TGTGCCAGCATTAGTGGTGGGACAGGGAGGGGCTACACCTTC
-	TRBV30	TRBJ2-1	TRBD1	CAWSSGQGGEFF	TGTGCCTGGAGCTCTGGACAGGGTGGGGAGTTCTTC
-	TRBV7-9	TRBJ2-3	-	CASSHGQRIPDTQYF	TGTGCCAGCAGCCACGGACAGCGCATACCAGATACGCAGTATTTT
-	TRBV30	TRBJ1-1	-	CAWSVRGSTEAFF	TGTGCCTGGAGTGTACGAGGGTCCACTGAAGCTTTCTTT
-	TRBV12-5	TRBJ1-2	-	CASGLALPGQTNYGYTF	TGTGCTAGTGGTTTGGCTCTACCGGGACAAACTAACTATGGCTACACCTTC
-	TRBV19	TRBJ1-2	-	CASRSQGTNYGYTF	TGTGCCAGTAGATCCCAGGGGACCAACTATGGCTACACCTTC
-	TRBV6-1	TRBJ2-6	TRBD2	CASSESTPGLAGDSGANVLTF	TGTGCCAGCAGTGAAAGCACCCCGGGACTAGCGGGGGACTCTGGGGCCAACGTCCTGACTTTC
-	TRBV7-9	TRBJ2-3	-	CAVQEQGLRSTDTQYF	TGTGCCGTCCAGGAACAGGGCCTACGTAGCACAGATACGCAGTATTTT
-	TRBV5-1	TRBJ2-3	-	CASSSVEGGSDTQYF	TGCGCCAGCAGCTCCGTCGAAGGGGGTTCAGATACGCAGTATTTT
once	TRBV25-1	TRBJ1-3	-	CASSAGAGNTIYF	TGTGCCAGCAGCGCAGGGGCTGGAAACACCATATATTTT
-	TRBV29-1	TRBJ2-5	-	CSVNFRTAQETQYF	TGCAGCGTGAACTTTCGGACAGCTCAAGAGACCCAGTACTTC
-	TRBV19	TRBJ1-2	TRBD1	CASSPGGNYGYTF	TGTGCCAGTAGTCCAGGGGGGAACTATGGCTACACCTTC
-	TRBV7-2	TRBJ2-1	TRBD2	CASSPDGTSYNEQFF	TGTGCCAGCAGCCCGGATGGGACTAGCTACAATGAGCAGTTCTTC